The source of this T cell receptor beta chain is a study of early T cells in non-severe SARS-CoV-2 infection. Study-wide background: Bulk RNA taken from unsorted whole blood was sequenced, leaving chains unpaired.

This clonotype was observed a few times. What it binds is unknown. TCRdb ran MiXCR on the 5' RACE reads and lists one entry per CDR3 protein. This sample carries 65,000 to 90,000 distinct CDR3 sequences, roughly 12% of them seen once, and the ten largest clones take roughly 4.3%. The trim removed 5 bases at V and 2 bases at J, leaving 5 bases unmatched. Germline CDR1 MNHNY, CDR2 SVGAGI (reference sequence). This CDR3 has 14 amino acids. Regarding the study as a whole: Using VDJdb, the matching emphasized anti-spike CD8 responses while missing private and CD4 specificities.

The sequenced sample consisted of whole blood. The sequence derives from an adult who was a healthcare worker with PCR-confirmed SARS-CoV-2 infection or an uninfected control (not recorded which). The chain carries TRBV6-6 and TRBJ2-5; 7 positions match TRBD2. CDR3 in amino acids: CASSKPAGQETQYF. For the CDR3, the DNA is TGTGCCAGCAGTAAGCCAGCGGGGCAAGAGACCCAGTACTTC.